A single sample is the source of the 23 T cell receptor beta chains below, sequenced in a study of shared clonotypes between healthy human individuals. Sequenced by immunoSEQ multiplex PCR; TCRdb stores in-frame clones only, minus some. The sample records some 2 million clones, 90% to 95% being singletons. Input material: naive CD4+ T cells sorted from blood. Subset meaning: CD45RA+ positively selected. The receptors stem from a man younger than 30 in good health.

Note on this clone: The sample has other DNA sequences that encode this CDR3 too. The rearrangement uses TRBV30 and TRBJ1-1; possible D gene TRBD1, 5 bases. The V gene lost 0 bases and the J gene lost 6 bases, with 8 bases spanning the gap. The CDR3 extends over 12 amino acids. The V gene's germline CDR1 is GTSNPN and CDR2 SVGIG (reference sequence). The CDR3 DNA sequence: TGTGCCTGGAGTGTACAAGGGGCTGAAGCTTTCTTT. Translation gives CAWSVQGAEAFF.

V and J are TRBV6-6 and TRBJ2-1, with 10 bases matching TRBD2. Trimming removed 2 bases from V and 9 bases from J; junction bases left unmatched: 7. Looked up from germline, CDR1 is MNHNY and CDR2 is SVGAGI (reference sequence). This CDR3 region has 15 residues. CDR3 bases: TGTGCCAGCAGTTACCGGCTAGCGGGAGAGTCTGAGCAGTTCTTC. Residues: CASSYRLAGESEQFF.

This chain joins TRBV10-3 and TRBJ2-5; 9 bases line up with TRBD2. The CDR3 consists of 13 residues. CDR1 is ENHRY, CDR2 SYGVKD, per germline. V lost 6 bases, J lost 5 bases, and 4 bases stayed unmatched. CDR3 loop: CAIREAGGETQYF. CDR3 bases: TGTGCCATCAGGGAGGCGGGAGGGGAGACCCAGTACTTC.

The rearrangement joins TRBV5-1 to TRBJ2-5; the match to TRBD2 covers 10 bases. V trimming: 0 bases; J trimming: 3 bases; junction bases outside the gene matches: 2. The length of the CDR3 is 15 residues. Germline loops: CDR1 SGHRS, CDR2 YFSETQ. CDR3 residues: CASSLGTSGEETQYF. CDR3 DNA sequence: TGCGCCAGCAGCTTGGGGACTAGCGGAGAAGAGACCCAGTACTTC. The whole variable domain, remainder taken from reference TRBV5-1 and TRBJ2-5, is KAGVTQTPRYLIKTRGQQVTLSCSPISGHRSVSWYQQTPGQGLQFLFEYFSETQRNKGNFPGRFSGRQFSNSRSEMNVSTLELGDSALYLCASSLGTSGEETQYFGPGTRLLVL.

The rearrangement uses TRBV5-1 and TRBJ2-2; weak D call: TRBD1 (5 bases). Germline loops: CDR1 SGHRS, CDR2 YFSETQ. V lost 5 bases to trimming and J lost 1 base, with 6 bases between them. The CDR3 extends over 13 amino acids. The CDR3 bases are TGCGCCAGCAGTAGGGGGAACACCGGGGAGCTGTTTTTT. Translating gives CASSRGNTGELFF.

J is TRBJ1-2 and V is TRBV7-2; 12 nucleotides align to TRBD1. CDR1 and CDR2 from the germline V gene are SGHTA and FQGNSA. The CDR3 spans 16 residues. V gave up 5 bases and J gave up 3 bases; unmatched junction bases: 7. As DNA, the CDR3 is TGTGCCAGCAGCCCGCAGGGACAGGGGGCTTACTATGGCTACACCTTC. Translation: CASSPQGQGAYYGYTF.

This clone has a handful of counts. The chain couples TRBV2 to TRBJ1-1, with D possibly being TRBD1 (6 bases). V was cut by 6 bases and J by 1 base, with 9 bases left in between. Germline V CDR1 and CDR2: SNHLY, FYNNEI. The CDR3 runs 13 residues. The DNA of the CDR3 is TGTGCCAGCAGATCACAGGGGAACACTGAAGCTTTCTTT. Amino acids: CASRSQGNTEAFF.

The chain has TRBV10-3 and TRBJ1-2, with D maybe TRBD1 (5 bases). The V and J ends lost 9 bases and 0 bases respectively, with 11 bases between them. In germline, CDR1 is ENHRY, CDR2 SYGVKD. CDR3 length: 13 residues. DNA of the CDR3: TGTGCCATACAGACGGGGGCTAACTATGGCTACACCTTC. Protein sequence: CAIQTGANYGYTF.

The chain links TRBV11-2 to TRBJ2-7; D is ambiguous. V gave up 4 bases and J gave up 2 bases, with 12 bases separating them. The CDR3 length is 14 residues. Germline values: CDR1 SGHAT, CDR2 FQNNGV. The CDR3 DNA reads TGTGCCAGCAGCTCCCCCCCCGAAGCCTACGAGCAGTACTTC. This codes for CASSSPPEAYEQYF.

The chain recombines TRBV6-1 with TRBJ1-2, with 8 bases identical to TRBD1. Germline V gene lookup returns CDR1 MNHNS and CDR2 SASEGT. This CDR3 has 15 residues. With 3 bases clipped from V and 5 bases from J, the junction kept 8 bases outside the gene matches. CDR3 sequence: CASSDEDRAKYGYTF. DNA of the CDR3: TGTGCCAGCAGTGACGAGGACAGGGCGAAATATGGCTACACCTTC.

The chain combines TRBV10-3 with TRBJ2-5; D is perhaps TRBD1 (6 bases). This CDR3 has 16 amino acids. Germline V gene data show CDR1 as ENHRY and CDR2 as SYGVKD. Trimming stripped 5 bases from V and 1 base from J, with 17 bases between. The CDR3 region is CAISTGIVGSQETQYF. CDR3 DNA: TGTGCCATCAGTACAGGGATAGTAGGGTCCCAAGAGACCCAGTACTTC.

The chain recombines TRBV7-9 with TRBJ2-1; 14 bases line up with TRBD2. CDR1 SEHNR and CDR2 FQNEAQ come from the germline V gene (reference sequence). V shed 4 bases, J shed 1 base, and the junction held 3 bases outside the gene matches. The CDR3 is 17 residues long. CDR3 protein: CASSWTSGGKSYNEQFF. The CDR3, as DNA: TGTGCCAGCAGCTGGACTAGCGGGGGGAAGTCCTACAATGAGCAGTTCTTC.

In its sample, this clone was seen once. The rearrangement uses TRBV5-1 and TRBJ2-6; D not resolved. Germline V lookup: CDR1 SGHRS, CDR2 YFSETQ. V was cut by 6 bases and J by 0 bases, with 10 bases left in between. CDR3 length: 15 amino acids. CDR3 nucleotides: TGCGCCAGCACTGGACCTTACTCTGGGGCCAACGTCCTGACTTTC. It specifies CASTGPYSGANVLTF.

This chain uses TRBV7-2 with TRBJ2-5; 14 positions match TRBD2. Germline V CDR1 and CDR2: SGHTA, FQGNSA. V dropped 1 base and J dropped 6; count of bases not matched to a gene: 4. CDR3 length: 16 residues. Written as DNA, the CDR3 is TGTGCCAGCAGCTTAGAGGGGACTAGCGGGAGTCAGACCCAGTACTTC. It codes for CASSLEGTSGSQTQYF.

The rearrangement links TRBV5-1 to TRBJ2-7; 13 bases match TRBD2. The trim removed 7 bases at V and 5 bases at J, leaving 6 bases unmatched. Germline values: CDR1 SGHRS, CDR2 YFSETQ. The CDR3 runs 14 residues. The CDR3 spells CASARTSGSNEQYF. DNA of the CDR3: TGCGCCAGCGCACGGACTAGCGGGAGCAACGAGCAGTACTTC.

The chain links TRBV2 to TRBJ1-2; 9 bases map to TRBD1. J gave up 4 bases and V 6 bases, and 6 bases lay outside the gene matches. The CDR3 is made up of 14 amino acids. Germline CDR1 reads SNHLY; CDR2 reads FYNNEI. For the CDR3, the DNA is TGTGCCAGCAGACCGGGACAGGGAACCTATGGCTACACCTTC. Residues: CASRPGQGTYGYTF.

The rearrangement uses TRBV5-4 and TRBJ1-6; 7 nucleotides align to TRBD1. The germline V gene has CDR1 SGHNT and CDR2 YYREEE (reference sequence). The CDR3 spans 16 residues. Trimming took 4 bases from V and 2 from J; bases not matched to a gene: 6. The DNA for the CDR3 is TGTGCCAGCAGCGCCGCAGGGGGTCCCTATAATTCACCCCTCCACTTT. Translating it yields CASSAAGGPYNSPLHF.

V usage is TRBV7-9 and J usage is TRBJ2-3, with TRBD2 matching 14 bases. CDR3 length: 17 amino acids. CDR1 and CDR2 from the germline V gene are SEHNR and FQNEAQ (reference sequence). Losses at the gene ends were 1 base for V and 0 bases for J; bases not matched to a gene: 0. The CDR3 loop is CASSLGTSGGSTDTQYF. The CDR3 nucleotides read TGTGCCAGCAGCTTAGGGACTAGCGGGGGGAGCACAGATACGCAGTATTTT.

The chain carries TRBV11-2 and TRBJ2-6; D not resolved. The CDR3 has 15 residues. The germline V gene encodes CDR1 SGHAT and CDR2 FQNNGV. The ends were cut back, 3 bases at V and 1 base at J, with 7 bases in the middle. CDR3 DNA sequence: TGTGCCAGCAGCTTGTCTGAATCTGGGGCCAACGTCCTGACTTTC. This translates into CASSLSESGANVLTF.

This clone was observed a single time. V is TRBV10-1 and J is TRBJ2-3; D tentatively fits TRBD1 or TRBD2 (5 bases each). This CDR3 has 15 residues. Trimming stripped 6 bases from V and 1 base from J, with 14 bases between. Germline CDR1 is WNHNN and CDR2 is SYGVQD (reference sequence). The CDR3 reads CASSPGAYRTDTQYF. The CDR3 nucleotides read TGCGCCAGCAGCCCCGGGGCTTACCGCACAGATACGCAGTATTTT.

The chain is built from TRBV11-3 and TRBJ2-7; D gene ambiguous. V gave up 0 bases and J gave up 3 bases, with 6 bases separating them. This CDR3 has 13 residues. Germline CDR1 reads SGHNT; CDR2 reads YENEEA. In DNA form, the CDR3 reads TGTGCCAGCAGCTTAGAACGGCACTACGAGCAGTACTTC. Translation gives CASSLERHYEQYF.

The chain has TRBV5-6 and TRBJ1-4, with 10 bases identical to TRBD1. J was trimmed by 7 bases and V by 4 bases; bases with no gene match: 4. The CDR3 is 14 amino acids. CDR1 and CDR2 (germline): SGHDT, YYEEEE. The CDR3 here is CASSRGQGFEKLFF. CDR3 bases: TGTGCCAGCAGCAGGGGACAGGGGTTTGAAAAACTGTTTTTT.

V gene TRBV5-4 combines with J gene TRBJ2-4, with D uncertain. This CDR3 has 14 amino acids. V lost 0 bases and J 3 bases, leaving 7 bases between the germline ends. Germline CDR1 and CDR2: SGHNT and YYREEE (reference sequence). DNA for the CDR3: TGTGCCAGCAGCTTGGGGAGCGACAAAAACATTCAGTACTTC. Protein product: CASSLGSDKNIQYF.